The sequence of this TCR beta chain was determined in a study of blood T cell repertoires in COVID-19. Repertoires were generated with immunoSEQ multiplex PCR, while TCRdb's copy carries only in-frame clones and drops some. Of under 300,000 clones listed, roughly 86% were seen once; the top ten hold approximately 1%. The study assigned cohorts using participant-reported clinical history. Germline CDR1 reads ENHRY; CDR2 reads SYGVKD. With V trimmed by 3 bases and J by 0 bases, 17 bases remained unmatched. This CDR3 is built from 20 residues. Material: PBMCs or T cells enriched from blood (not recorded which). The sequence came from a woman in her twenties or thirties who had recovered from COVID-19. The V and J genes are TRBV10-3 and TRBJ2-3, with 8 nucleotides matching TRBD1. The CDR3 loop reads CAISEWPGTGESTSTDTQYF. Written as DNA, the CDR3 is TGTGCCATCAGTGAATGGCCCGGGACAGGAGAAAGTACTAGCACAGATACGCAGTATTTT.